This entry lists 20 T cell receptor beta chains sequenced from one sample in a study of T cells after yellow fever vaccination. TCRdb reprocessed the 5' RACE reads with MiXCR, giving one entry per CDR3 protein. The sample carries approximately 300,000 distinct CDR3 sequences, around 6.8% recorded once. The material sequenced was PBMCs, taken around 45 days after the first yellow fever vaccination. The receptor set was obtained from a man aged 18-30 years who received the YFV17D yellow fever vaccine.

This clonotype has only a few counts. CDR3 residues: CASRNPGTVNSPLHF. The CDR3 nucleotides read TGTGCCAGCAGGAATCCCGGGACAGTAAATTCACCCCTCCACTTT. The chain links TRBV7-6 to TRBJ1-6, with TRBD1 matching over 7 bases. Germline CDR1 is SGHVS and CDR2 is FNYEAQ. V lost 6 bases, J lost 7 bases, and 9 bases stayed unmatched. The CDR3 consists of 15 residues. The whole variable domain, remainder taken from reference TRBV7-6 and TRBJ1-6, is GAGVSQSPRYKVTKRGQDVALRCDPISGHVSLYWYRQALGQGPEFLTYFNYEAQQDKSGLPNDRFSAERPEGSISTLTIQRTEQRDSAMYRCASRNPGTVNSPLHFGNGTRLTVT.

The CDR3 loop reads CASSRPGQRLRRDTQYF. As DNA, the CDR3 is TGCGCCAGCAGCCGACCGGGACAGAGACTTCGTAGAGATACGCAGTATTTT. The V call is TRBV4-1, the J call TRBJ2-3, with 7 nucleotides matching TRBD1. This CDR3 has 17 amino acids. Germline assignment: CDR1 MGHRA and CDR2 YSYEKL. V shed 4 bases and J 5 bases; nucleotides not matched to a gene: 15.

This clonotype was seen a few times. The chain uses TRBV7-3 and TRBJ2-3, with no clear D. In germline, CDR1 is SGHTA, CDR2 FQGTGA. V was clipped by 1 base and J by 0 bases, with 8 bases between them. The length of the CDR3 is 15 residues. This CDR3 reads CASSLRLGSTDTQYF. As DNA, the CDR3 is TGTGCCAGCAGCTTAAGATTGGGGAGCACAGATACGCAGTATTTT.

This clonotype has just a few counts. The chain carries TRBV2 and TRBJ2-2; 7 bases line up with TRBD1. Germline CDR1 is SNHLY and CDR2 is FYNNEI. This CDR3 has 14 amino acids. The J segment lost 6 bases and the V segment lost 6 bases, leaving 7 bases of the junction unmatched. Written as DNA, the CDR3 is TGTGCCAGCAGCAAACAGGGGTATGCCGGGGAGCTGTTTTTT. As protein: CASSKQGYAGELFF.

The chain recombines TRBV27 with TRBJ2-3; a possible D gene is TRBD2 (5 bases). The CDR3 runs 13 residues. CDR1 and CDR2 (germline): MNHEY, SMNVEV (reference sequence). V was trimmed by 6 bases and J by 2 bases, leaving 9 bases between them. The CDR3 here is CASRDWNTDTQYF. The CDR3 DNA reads as TGTGCCAGCAGGGACTGGAACACAGATACGCAGTATTTT.

This clonotype was picked up a small number of times. This rearrangement joins TRBV5-1 to TRBJ2-1; perhaps TRBD2 as D (6 bases). Between the trimmed V and J ends, which lost 5 bases and 8 bases, there was a span of 23 bases. The CDR3 sequence is 16 residues long. The germline CDR1 and CDR2 sequences are SGHRS and YFSETQ. CDR3 sequence (DNA): TGCGCCAGCAGATCAATCCCGGGGGTCGTTTCCTATGAGCAGTTCTTC. Encoded protein: CASRSIPGVVSYEQFF.

This clonotype was seen ten or more times. The J gene is TRBJ1-6, the V gene TRBV6-5; D is ambiguous. Trimming took off 7 bases at V and 0 bases at J, with 13 bases between the two ends. Germline V gene sequence: CDR1 MNHEY, CDR2 SVGAGI. The CDR3 runs 16 residues. Here the CDR3 reads CASKEDGSSYNSPLHF. CDR3 sequence (DNA): TGTGCCAGCAAGGAGGACGGAAGCTCCTATAATTCACCCCTCCACTTT.

The chain uses TRBV4-1 and TRBJ1-1, with D uncertain. V lost 0 bases and J lost 5, with 10 bases in between. This CDR3 spans 14 amino acids. CDR1 and CDR2 (germline): MGHRA, YSYEKL. The CDR3 coding sequence is TGCGCCAGCAGCCAAGATTACGGGGTTACTGAAGCTTTCTTT. Translating it yields CASSQDYGVTEAFF.

The CDR3 coding sequence is TGTGCCAGCAGCTTGGGCGGGGGACGCGGTGAAAAACTGTTTTTT. Its protein is CASSLGGGRGEKLFF. The chain has TRBV7-2 and TRBJ1-4; maybe TRBD1 (5 bases). V lost 3 bases and J lost 7, with 15 bases in between. Germline values: CDR1 SGHTA, CDR2 FQGNSA. There are 15 residues in the CDR3.

The genes are TRBV5-4 and TRBJ2-3; D is ambiguous. Per germline, CDR1 SGHNT and CDR2 YYREEE (reference sequence). The CDR3 totals 14 residues. V lost 3 bases to trimming and J lost 4 bases, with 12 bases between them. The CDR3 DNA reads as TGTGCCAGCAGCTCGCGAGGTGATTCAGATACGCAGTATTTT. Translating gives CASSSRGDSDTQYF.

This clonotype was seen a handful of times. The chain employs TRBV4-1 and TRBJ2-5; D possibly matches TRBD1 or TRBD2 (5 bases each). Germline-derived CDR1 and CDR2 are MGHRA and YSYEKL. The V end was cut by 5 bases, the J end by 0 bases, with 10 bases between. The CDR3 spans 14 residues. The CDR3 protein is CASSEPGHQETQYF. CDR3 DNA sequence: TGCGCCAGCAGCGAACCGGGACACCAAGAGACCCAGTACTTC.

This clonotype occurred many times. The rearrangement joins TRBV19 to TRBJ1-5; D is unresolved. Trimming pared 1 base from V and 4 bases from J, leaving 5 bases between. The CDR3 is made up of 13 amino acids. Germline CDR1 LNHDA, CDR2 SQIVND (reference sequence). CDR3 nucleotides: TGTGCCAGTAGTATAGGAGGTAATCAGCCCCAGCATTTT. Translating it yields CASSIGGNQPQHF. The entire variable domain, with the rest obtained from reference TRBV19 and TRBJ1-5, is as follows: DGGITQSPKYLFRKEGQNVTLSCEQNLNHDAMYWYRQDPGQGLRLIYYSQIVNDFQKGDIAEGYSVSREKKESFPLTVTSAQKNPTAFYLCASSIGGNQPQHFGDGTRLSIL.

This clonotype was counted a few times. The rearrangement uses TRBV6-2 or TRBV6-3 and TRBJ1-1; no clear D gene. V was cut by 7 bases and J by 4 bases, with 13 bases left in between. The CDR3 covers 13 residues. The germline gives CDR1 MNHEY, CDR2 SVGEGT. The CDR3 DNA sequence: TGTGCCAGCAACACCAACTGGGGCACTGAAGCTTTCTTT. Translation: CASNTNWGTEAFF.

This clonotype was observed many times. The chain couples TRBV6-2 or TRBV6-3 to TRBJ1-5; no definite D call. Trimming took 2 bases from V and 6 from J, leaving 5 bases between them. The CDR3 has 12 residues. From germline, CDR1 is MNHEY and CDR2 SVGEGT. The CDR3 loop is CASSYASQPQHF. The CDR3 DNA is TGTGCCAGCAGTTACGCCAGTCAGCCCCAGCATTTT.

This clonotype was seen at least ten times. The DNA is omitted, as the CDR3 cannot be located on it reliably, and the CDR3 follows TCRdb's listing. The chain links TRBV29-1 to TRBJ1-2; the D call of TRBD1 is as the table states it, not checked on the DNA. A total of 12 residues make up the CDR3, ends included. Germline CDR1 is SQVTM and CDR2 is ANQGSEA. CDR3: CSVPTFGAGYTF.

The chain employs TRBV4-3 and TRBJ2-7; weak D call: TRBD2 (7 bases). The CDR3 totals 15 residues. Germline CDR1 is LGHNA and CDR2 is YSLEER. With 0 bases removed from V and 6 bases from J, the gap between germline ends came to 15 bases. The CDR3 protein is CASSQEWGAGAEQYF. DNA of the CDR3: TGCGCCAGCAGCCAAGAGTGGGGGGCGGGGGCCGAGCAGTACTTC.

This clonotype was observed at least ten times. V and J are TRBV20-1 and TRBJ2-7; a possible D gene is TRBD1 (6 bases). Germline CDR1 DFQATT, CDR2 SNEGSKA (reference sequence). Trimming cost V 2 bases and J 4 bases, with 6 bases left between them. CDR3 length equals 11 residues. CDR3: CSARQGYEQYF. The CDR3 DNA is TGCAGTGCTAGACAGGGGTACGAGCAGTACTTC.

The chain is built from TRBV19 and TRBJ1-2, with TRBD1 identical over 7 bases. Per the germline V gene, CDR1 is LNHDA and CDR2 is SQIVND (reference sequence). The CDR3 length is 14 residues. After removal of 1 base from V and 3 bases from J, the junction contained 2 bases not matched to a gene. The CDR3 region is CASSIVQGDYGYTF. DNA for the CDR3: TGTGCCAGTAGTATAGTTCAGGGGGACTATGGCTACACCTTC.

This clonotype was seen ten or more times. This sequence joins TRBV29-1 and TRBJ2-2; weak D call: TRBD2 (5 bases). Trimming took off 4 bases at V and 2 bases at J, with 14 bases between the two ends. There are 15 residues in the CDR3. Germline lookup yields CDR1 SQVTM and CDR2 ANQGSEA. CDR3 loop: CSVVSLGRNTGELFF. CDR3 nucleotide sequence: TGCAGCGTTGTGTCTTTGGGGAGAAACACCGGGGAGCTGTTTTTT.

This clonotype has a count of ten or more. The CDR3 loop reads CASSQGTETQYF. The DNA for the CDR3 is TGTGCCAGCAGTCAAGGGACGGAGACCCAGTACTTC. The chain couples TRBV7-9 to TRBJ2-5; D is tentatively TRBD1 or TRBD2 (5 bases each). V was cut by 6 bases and J by 5 bases, with 10 bases left in between. CDR3 length: 12 residues. CDR1 SEHNR and CDR2 FQNEAQ come from the germline V gene (reference sequence).